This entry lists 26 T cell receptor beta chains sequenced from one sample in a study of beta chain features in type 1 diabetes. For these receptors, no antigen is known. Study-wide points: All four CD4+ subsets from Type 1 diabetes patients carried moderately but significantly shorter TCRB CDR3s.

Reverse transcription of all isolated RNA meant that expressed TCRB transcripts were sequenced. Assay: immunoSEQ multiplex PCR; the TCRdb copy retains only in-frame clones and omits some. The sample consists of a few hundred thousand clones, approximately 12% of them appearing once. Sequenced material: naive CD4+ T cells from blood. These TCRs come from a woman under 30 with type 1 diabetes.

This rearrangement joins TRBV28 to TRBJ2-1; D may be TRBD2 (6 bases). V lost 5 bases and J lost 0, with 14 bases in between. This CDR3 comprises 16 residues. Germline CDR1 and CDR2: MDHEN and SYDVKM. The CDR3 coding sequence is TGTGCCAGCAGTCCGGGGGTCCAGGTCTCCTACAATGAGCAGTTCTTC. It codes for CASSPGVQVSYNEQFF.

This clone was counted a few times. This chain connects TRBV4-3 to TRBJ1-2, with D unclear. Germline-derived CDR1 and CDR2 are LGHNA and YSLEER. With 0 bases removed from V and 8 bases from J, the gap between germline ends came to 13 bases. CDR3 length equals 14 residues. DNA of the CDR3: TGCGCCAGCAGCCAAGATAGGAGGGCGGAGGGCTACACCTTC. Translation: CASSQDRRAEGYTF.

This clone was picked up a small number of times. The CDR3, as DNA: TGCGCCAGCAGCCAACCTCAGGGTGGGACAGGGCAGTTCTTC. Protein: CASSQPQGGTGQFF. This chain links TRBV4-1 with TRBJ2-1; 8 nucleotides align to TRBD1. Germline loops: CDR1 MGHRA, CDR2 YSYEKL. The trim removed 2 bases at V and 12 bases at J, leaving 9 bases unmatched. The CDR3 totals 14 residues.

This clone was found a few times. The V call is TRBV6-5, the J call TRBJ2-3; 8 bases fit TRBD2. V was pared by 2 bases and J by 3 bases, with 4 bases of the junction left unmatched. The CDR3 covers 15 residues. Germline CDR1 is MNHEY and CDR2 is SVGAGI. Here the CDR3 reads CASSYGSGRTDTQYF. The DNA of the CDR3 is TGTGCCAGCAGTTACGGCAGCGGGAGAACAGATACGCAGTATTTT.

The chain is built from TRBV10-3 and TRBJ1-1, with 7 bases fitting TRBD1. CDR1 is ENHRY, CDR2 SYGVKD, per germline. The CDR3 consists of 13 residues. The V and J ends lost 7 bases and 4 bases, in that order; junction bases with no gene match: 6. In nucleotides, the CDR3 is TGTGCCATCAATGGACAGGAGGGCACTGAAGCTTTCTTT. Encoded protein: CAINGQEGTEAFF.

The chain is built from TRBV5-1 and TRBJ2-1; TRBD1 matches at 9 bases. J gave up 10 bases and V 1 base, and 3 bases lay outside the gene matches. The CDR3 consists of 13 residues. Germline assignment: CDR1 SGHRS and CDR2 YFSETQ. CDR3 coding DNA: TGCGCCAGCAGCTTGAAGACAGGGGGAGAGCAGTTCTTC. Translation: CASSLKTGGEQFF.

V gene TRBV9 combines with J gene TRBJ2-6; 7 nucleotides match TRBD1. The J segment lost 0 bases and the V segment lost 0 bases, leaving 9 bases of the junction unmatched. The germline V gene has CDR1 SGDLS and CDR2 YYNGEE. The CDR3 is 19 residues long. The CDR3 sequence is CASSVAWDRAFSGANVLTF. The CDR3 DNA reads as TGTGCCAGCAGCGTAGCCTGGGACAGAGCCTTCTCTGGGGCCAACGTCCTGACTTTC. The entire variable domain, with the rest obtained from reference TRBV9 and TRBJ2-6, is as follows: DSGVTQTPKHLITATGQRVTLRCSPRSGDLSVYWYQQSLDQGLQFLIQYYNGEERAKGNILERFSAQQFPDLHSELNLSSLELGDSALYFCASSVAWDRAFSGANVLTFGAGSRLTVL.

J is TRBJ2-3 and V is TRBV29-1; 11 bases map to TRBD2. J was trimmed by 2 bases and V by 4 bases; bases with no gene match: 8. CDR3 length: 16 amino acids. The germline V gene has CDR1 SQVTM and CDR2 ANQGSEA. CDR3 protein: CSVGVGTSGPTDTQYF. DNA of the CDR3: TGCAGCGTTGGGGTAGGGACTAGCGGCCCCACAGATACGCAGTATTTT.

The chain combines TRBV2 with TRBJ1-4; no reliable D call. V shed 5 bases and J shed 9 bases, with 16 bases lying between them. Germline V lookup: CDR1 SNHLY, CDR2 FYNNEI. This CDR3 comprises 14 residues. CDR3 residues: CASSTTAAVKKLFF. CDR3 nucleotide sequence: TGTGCCAGCAGTACCACGGCCGCGGTTAAAAAACTGTTTTTT. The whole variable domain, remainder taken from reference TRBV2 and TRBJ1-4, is EPEVTQTPSHQVTQMGQEVILRCVPISNHLYFYWYRQILGQKVEFLVSFYNNEISEKSEIFDDQFSVERPDGSNFTLKIRSTKLEDSAMYFCASSTTAAVKKLFFGSGTQLSVL.

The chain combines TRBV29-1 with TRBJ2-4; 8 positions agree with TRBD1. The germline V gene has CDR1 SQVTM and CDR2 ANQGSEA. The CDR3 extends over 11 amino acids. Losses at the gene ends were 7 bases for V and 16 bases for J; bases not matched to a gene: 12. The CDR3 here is CSGRTGQRSYF. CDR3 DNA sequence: TGCAGCGGGAGGACAGGGCAGAGAAGCTACTTC.

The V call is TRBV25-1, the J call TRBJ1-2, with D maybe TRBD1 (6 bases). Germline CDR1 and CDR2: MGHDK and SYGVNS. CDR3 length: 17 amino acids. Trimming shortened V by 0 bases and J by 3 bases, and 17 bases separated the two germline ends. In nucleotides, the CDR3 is TGTGCCAGCAGTGAATACCAGGGGTCCACAGAATACTATGGCTACACCTTC. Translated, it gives CASSEYQGSTEYYGYTF.

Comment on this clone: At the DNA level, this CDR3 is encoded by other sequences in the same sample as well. In DNA, the CDR3 is TGCGCCAGCAGCCCGGGGGCAGGGGGTTCCTACGAGCAGTACTTC. The encoded protein is CASSPGAGGSYEQYF. V and J are TRBV4-3 and TRBJ2-7; D perhaps matches TRBD1 (7 bases). The CDR3 spans 15 residues. The V end lost 4 bases, the J end lost 1 base, and 14 bases lay between the germline ends. CDR1 is LGHNA and CDR2 is YSLEER in the germline V gene.

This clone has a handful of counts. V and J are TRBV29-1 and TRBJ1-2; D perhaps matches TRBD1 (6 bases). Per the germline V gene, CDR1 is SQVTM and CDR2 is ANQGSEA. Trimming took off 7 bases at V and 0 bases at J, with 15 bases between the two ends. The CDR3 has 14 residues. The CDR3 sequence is CSARTADTNYGYTF. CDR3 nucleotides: TGCAGCGCCAGGACAGCCGATACTAACTATGGCTACACCTTC.

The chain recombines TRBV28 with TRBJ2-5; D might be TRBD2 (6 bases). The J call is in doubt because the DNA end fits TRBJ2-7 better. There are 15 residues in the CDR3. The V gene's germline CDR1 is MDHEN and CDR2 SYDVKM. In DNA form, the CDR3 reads TGTGCCAGCTCCGCCCCGGGAGTTTCGACCTACGAGCAGTACTTC. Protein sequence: CASSAPGVSTYEQYF.

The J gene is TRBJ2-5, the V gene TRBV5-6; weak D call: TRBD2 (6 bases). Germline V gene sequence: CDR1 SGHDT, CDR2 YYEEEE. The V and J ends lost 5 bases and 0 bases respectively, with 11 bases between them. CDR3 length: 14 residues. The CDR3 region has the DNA TGTGCCAGCAGGGAGTCGGGGGACCAAGAGACCCAGTACTTC. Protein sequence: CASRESGDQETQYF.

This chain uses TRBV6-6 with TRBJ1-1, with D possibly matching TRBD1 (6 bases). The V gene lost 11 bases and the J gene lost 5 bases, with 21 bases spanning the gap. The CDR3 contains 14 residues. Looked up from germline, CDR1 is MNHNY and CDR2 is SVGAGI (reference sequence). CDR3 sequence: CAALGRGVRTEAFF. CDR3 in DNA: TGTGCCGCCTTAGGCAGGGGAGTGAGAACTGAAGCTTTCTTT.

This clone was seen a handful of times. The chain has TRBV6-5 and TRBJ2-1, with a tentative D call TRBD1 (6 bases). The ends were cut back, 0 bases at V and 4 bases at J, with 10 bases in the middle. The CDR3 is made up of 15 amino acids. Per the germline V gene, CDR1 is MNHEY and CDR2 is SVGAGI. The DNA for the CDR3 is TGTGCCAGCAGTTACTCACCGGACAGTTACAATGAGCAGTTCTTC. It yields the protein CASSYSPDSYNEQFF.

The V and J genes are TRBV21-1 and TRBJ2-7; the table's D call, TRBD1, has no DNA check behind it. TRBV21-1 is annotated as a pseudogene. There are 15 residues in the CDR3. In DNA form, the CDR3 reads TGTGCCAGCAGCTCCCGGGACAGGGTGGTCCACGAGCAGTACTTC. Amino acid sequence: CASSSRDRVVHEQYF.

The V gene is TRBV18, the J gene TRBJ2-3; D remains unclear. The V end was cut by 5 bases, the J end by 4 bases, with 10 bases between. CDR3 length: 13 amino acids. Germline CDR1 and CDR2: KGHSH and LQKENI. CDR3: CASSNPVSDTQYF. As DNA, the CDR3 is TGTGCCAGCTCAAACCCAGTCTCAGATACGCAGTATTTT.

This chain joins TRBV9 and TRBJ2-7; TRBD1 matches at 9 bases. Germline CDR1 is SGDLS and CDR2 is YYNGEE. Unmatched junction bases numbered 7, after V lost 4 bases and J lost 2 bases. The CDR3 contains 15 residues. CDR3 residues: CASSPQDRGPYEQYF. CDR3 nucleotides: TGTGCCAGCAGCCCCCAGGACAGGGGACCCTACGAGCAGTACTTC.

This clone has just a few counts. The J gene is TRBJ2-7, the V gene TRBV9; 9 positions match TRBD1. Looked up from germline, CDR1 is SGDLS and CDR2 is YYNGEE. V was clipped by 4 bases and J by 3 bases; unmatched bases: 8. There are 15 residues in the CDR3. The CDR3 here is CASSRGQGWLYEQYF. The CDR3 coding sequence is TGTGCCAGCAGCCGAGGACAGGGGTGGCTCTACGAGCAGTACTTC.

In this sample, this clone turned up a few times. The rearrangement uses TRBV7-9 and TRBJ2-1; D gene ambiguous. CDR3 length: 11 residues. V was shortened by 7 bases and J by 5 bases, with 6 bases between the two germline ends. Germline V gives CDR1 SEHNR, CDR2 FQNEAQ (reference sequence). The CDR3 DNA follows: TGTGCCAGCACCCGTAACAATGAGCAGTTCTTC. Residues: CASTRNNEQFF.

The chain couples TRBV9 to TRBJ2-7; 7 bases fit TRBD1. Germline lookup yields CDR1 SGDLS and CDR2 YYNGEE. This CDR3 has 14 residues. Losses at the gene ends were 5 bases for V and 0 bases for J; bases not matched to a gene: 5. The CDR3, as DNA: TGTGCCAGCAGTACGGACAGGTCCTCCTACGAGCAGTACTTC. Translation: CASSTDRSSYEQYF.

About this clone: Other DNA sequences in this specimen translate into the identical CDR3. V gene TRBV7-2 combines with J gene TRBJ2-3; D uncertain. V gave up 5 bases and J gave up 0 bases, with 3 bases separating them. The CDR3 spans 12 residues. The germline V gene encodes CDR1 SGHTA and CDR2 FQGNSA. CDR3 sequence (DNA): TGTGCCAGCAGCCCGAGCACAGATACGCAGTATTTT. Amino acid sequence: CASSPSTDTQYF.

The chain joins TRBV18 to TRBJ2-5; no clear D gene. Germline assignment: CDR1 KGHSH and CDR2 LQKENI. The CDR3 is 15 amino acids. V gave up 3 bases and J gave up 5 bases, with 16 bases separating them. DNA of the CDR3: TGTGCCAGCTCACCCAATCATGCTACGAGGGAGACCCAGTACTTC. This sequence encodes CASSPNHATRETQYF.

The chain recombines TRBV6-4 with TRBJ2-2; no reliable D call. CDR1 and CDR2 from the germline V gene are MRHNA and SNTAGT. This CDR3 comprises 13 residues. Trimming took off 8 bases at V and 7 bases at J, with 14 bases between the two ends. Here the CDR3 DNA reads TGTGCCAGCGCCCCCTCAGTGGTCGGGGAGCTGTTTTTT. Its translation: CASAPSVVGELFF.